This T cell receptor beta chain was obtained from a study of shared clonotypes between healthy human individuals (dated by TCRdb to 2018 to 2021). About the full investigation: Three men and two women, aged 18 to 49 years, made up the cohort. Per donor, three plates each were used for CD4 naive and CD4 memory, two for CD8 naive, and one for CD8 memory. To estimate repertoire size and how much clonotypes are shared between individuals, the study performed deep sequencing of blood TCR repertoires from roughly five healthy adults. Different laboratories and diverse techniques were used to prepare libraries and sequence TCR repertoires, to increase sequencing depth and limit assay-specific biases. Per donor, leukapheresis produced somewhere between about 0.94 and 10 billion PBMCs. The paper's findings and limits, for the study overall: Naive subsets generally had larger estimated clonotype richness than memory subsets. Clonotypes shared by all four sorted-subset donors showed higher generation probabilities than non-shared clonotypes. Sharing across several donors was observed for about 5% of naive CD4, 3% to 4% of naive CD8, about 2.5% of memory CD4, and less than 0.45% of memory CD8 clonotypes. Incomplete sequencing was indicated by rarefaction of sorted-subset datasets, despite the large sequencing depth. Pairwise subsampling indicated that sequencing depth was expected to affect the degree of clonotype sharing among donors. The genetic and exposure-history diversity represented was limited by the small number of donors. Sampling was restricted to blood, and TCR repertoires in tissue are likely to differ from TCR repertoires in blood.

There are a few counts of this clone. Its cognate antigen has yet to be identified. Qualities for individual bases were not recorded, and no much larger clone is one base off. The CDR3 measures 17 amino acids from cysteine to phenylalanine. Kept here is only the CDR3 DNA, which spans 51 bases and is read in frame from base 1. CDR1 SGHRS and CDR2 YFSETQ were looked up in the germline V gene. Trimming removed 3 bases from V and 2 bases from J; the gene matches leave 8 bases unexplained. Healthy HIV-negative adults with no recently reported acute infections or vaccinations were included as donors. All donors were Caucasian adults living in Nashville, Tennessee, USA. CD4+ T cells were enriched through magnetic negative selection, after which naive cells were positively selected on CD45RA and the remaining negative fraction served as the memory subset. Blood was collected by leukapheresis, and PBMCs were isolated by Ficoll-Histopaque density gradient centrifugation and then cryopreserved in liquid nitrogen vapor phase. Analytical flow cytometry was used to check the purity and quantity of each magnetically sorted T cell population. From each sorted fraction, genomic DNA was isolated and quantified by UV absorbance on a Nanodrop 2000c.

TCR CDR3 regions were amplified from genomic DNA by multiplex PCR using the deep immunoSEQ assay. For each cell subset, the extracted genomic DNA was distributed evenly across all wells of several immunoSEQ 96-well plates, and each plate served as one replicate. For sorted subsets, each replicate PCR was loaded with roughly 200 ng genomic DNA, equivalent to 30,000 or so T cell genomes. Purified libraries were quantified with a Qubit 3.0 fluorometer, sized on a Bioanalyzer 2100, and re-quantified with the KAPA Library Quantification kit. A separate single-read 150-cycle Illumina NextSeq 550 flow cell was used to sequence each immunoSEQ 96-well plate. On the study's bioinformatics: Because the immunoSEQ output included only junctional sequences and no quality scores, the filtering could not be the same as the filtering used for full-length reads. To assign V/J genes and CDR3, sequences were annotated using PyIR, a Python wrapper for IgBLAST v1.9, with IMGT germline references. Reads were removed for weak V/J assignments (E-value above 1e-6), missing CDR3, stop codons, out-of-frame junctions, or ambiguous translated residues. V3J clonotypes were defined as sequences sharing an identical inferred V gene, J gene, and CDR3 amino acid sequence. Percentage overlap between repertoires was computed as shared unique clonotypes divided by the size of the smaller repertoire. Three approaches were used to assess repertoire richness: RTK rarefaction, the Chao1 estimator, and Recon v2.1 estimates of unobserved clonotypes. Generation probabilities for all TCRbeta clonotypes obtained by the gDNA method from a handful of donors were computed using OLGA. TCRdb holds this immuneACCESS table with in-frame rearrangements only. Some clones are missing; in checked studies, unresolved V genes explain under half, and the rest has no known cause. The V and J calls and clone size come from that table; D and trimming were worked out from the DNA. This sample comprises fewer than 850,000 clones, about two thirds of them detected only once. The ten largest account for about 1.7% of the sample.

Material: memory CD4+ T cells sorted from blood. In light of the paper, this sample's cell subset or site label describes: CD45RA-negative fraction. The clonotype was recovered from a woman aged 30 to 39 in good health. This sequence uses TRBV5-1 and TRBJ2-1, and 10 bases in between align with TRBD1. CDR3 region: CASSSQPGQGAYNEQFF. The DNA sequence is TGCGCCAGCAGCTCACAACCAGGACAGGGGGCCTACAATGAGCAGTTCTTC.